This T cell receptor (beta chain) emerged from a study of T cell responses to AZD1222 COVID-19 vaccine. Libraries were prepared by immunoSEQ multiplex PCR; TCRdb keeps only in-frame clonotypes and omits some of them. The profile shows approximately 110,000 clones, around 88% of them singletons. With regard to this clone: The antigen remains undetermined. An end of the junction does not agree with germline; a read error may underlie this.

The study's findings and limits: Reportedly, nearly half the spike-specific TCRs target unmutated variant regions.

Germline V CDR1 and CDR2: SGHNT, YYREEE (reference sequence). The CDR3 loop spans 14 amino acids. Specimen: peripheral blood, collected on day 0 of AZD1222 vaccination. This chain joins TRBV5-4 and TRBJ1-1; a possible D gene is TRBD1 (5 bases). The receptor was derived from an adult in good health. CDR3 sequence reads: CASSLRQMNTDAFF. The CDR3 DNA reads TGTGCCAGCAGCTTGCGACAGATGAACACTGACGCTTTCTTT.